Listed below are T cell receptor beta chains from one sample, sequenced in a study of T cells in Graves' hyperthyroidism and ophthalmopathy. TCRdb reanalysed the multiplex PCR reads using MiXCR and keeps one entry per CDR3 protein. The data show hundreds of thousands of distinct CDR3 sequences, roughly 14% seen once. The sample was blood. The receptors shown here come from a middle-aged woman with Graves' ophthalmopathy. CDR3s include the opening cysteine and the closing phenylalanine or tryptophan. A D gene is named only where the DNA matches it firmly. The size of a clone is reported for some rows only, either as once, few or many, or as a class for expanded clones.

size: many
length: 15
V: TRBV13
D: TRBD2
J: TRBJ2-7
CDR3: CASSTRGGISYEQYF
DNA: TGTGCCAGCAGCACCCGGGGGGGCATCTCCTACGAGCAGTACTTC

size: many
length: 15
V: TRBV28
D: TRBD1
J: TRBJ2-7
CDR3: CASSFFAGGLNEQYF
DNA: TGTGCCAGCAGTTTTTTCGCAGGGGGCTTGAACGAGCAGTACTTC

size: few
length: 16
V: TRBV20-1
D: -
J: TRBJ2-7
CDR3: CSARDHRGILSYEQYF
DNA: TGCAGTGCTCGGGACCATAGAGGTATTCTCTCCTACGAGCAGTACTTC

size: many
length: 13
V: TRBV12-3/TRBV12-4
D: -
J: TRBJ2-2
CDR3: CASSLRQAGELFF
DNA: TGTGCCAGCAGCCTCAGACAGGCCGGGGAGCTGTTTTTT

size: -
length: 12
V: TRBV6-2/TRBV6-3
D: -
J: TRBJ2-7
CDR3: CASSSAIYEQYF
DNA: TGTGCCAGCAGTTCTGCGATCTACGAGCAGTACTTC

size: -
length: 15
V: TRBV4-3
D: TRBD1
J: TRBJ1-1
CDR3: CASSQDLGGGTEAFF
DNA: TGCGCCAGCAGCCAAGATCTAGGGGGCGGCACTGAAGCTTTCTTT

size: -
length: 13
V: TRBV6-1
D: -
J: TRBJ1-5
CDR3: CASSEAIYQPQHF
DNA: TGTGCCAGCAGTGAAGCGATCTATCAGCCCCAGCATTTT

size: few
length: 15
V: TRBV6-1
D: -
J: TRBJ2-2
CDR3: CASKGLIPNTGELFF
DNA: TGTGCCAGCAAAGGACTCATACCCAACACCGGGGAGCTGTTTTTT

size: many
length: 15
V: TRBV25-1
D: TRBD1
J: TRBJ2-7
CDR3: CASSDPGQGVDEQYF
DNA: TGTGCCAGCAGTGACCCGGGACAGGGTGTCGACGAGCAGTACTTC

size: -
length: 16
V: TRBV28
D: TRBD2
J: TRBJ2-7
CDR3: CASSSLHAGRADEQYF
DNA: TGTGCCAGCAGTTCCCTCCACGCCGGGAGGGCCGATGAGCAGTACTTC

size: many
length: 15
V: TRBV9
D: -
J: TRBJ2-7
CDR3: CASSPLGSAAYEQYF
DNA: TGTGCCAGCAGCCCCCTGGGTAGCGCGGCCTACGAGCAGTACTTC

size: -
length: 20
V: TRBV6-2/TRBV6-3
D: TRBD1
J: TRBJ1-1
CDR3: CASSYPTLIEGAKLDTEAFF
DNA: TGTGCCAGCAGTTATCCGACCCTAATTGAGGGGGCGAAATTGGACACTGAAGCTTTCTTT

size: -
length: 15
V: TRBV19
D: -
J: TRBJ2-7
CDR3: CASSRGGGSGYEQYF
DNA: TGTGCCAGTAGCCGAGGTGGGGGCTCGGGTTACGAGCAGTACTTC

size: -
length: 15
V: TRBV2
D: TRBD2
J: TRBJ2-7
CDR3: CASSETSGVAYEQYF
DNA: TGTGCCAGCAGTGAGACTAGCGGGGTAGCCTACGAGCAGTACTTC

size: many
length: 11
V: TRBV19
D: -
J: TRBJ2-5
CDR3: CASSISETQYF
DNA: TGTGCCAGTAGTATCTCAGAGACCCAGTACTTC

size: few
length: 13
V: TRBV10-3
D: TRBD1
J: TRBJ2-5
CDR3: CAITEGQGQTQYF
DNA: TGTGCCATCACCGAGGGACAGGGGCAGACCCAGTACTTC

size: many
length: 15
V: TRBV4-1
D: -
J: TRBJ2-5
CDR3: CASSQDVWLQETQYF
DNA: TGCGCCAGCAGCCAAGATGTCTGGCTCCAAGAGACCCAGTACTTC

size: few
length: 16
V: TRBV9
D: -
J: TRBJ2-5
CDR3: CASSVGGGQKRETQYF
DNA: TGTGCCAGCAGCGTAGGTGGCGGCCAAAAGAGGGAGACCCAGTACTTC

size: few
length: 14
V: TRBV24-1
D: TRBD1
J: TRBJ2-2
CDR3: CATSQTGDTGELFF
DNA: TGTGCCACCAGCCAGACAGGGGACACCGGGGAGCTGTTTTTT

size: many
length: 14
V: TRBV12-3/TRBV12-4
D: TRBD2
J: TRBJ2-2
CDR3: CASREGLASGELFF
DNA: TGTGCCAGCAGAGAAGGACTAGCTAGCGGGGAGCTGTTTTTT

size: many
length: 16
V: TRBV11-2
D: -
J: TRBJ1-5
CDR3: CASSLGGAGMPQPQHF
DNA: TGTGCCAGCAGCTTAGGAGGGGCGGGTATGCCCCAGCCCCAGCATTTT

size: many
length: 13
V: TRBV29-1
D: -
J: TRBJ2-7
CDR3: CSVLRGNSYEQYF
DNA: TGCAGCGTTCTAAGGGGGAACTCCTACGAGCAGTACTTC

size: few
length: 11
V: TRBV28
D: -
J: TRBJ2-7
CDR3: CASEDRYKQYF
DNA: TGTGCCAGCGAGGACCGTTACAAGCAGTACTTC

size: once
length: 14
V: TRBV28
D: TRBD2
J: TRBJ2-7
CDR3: CASLSGGTSYEQYF
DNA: TGTGCCAGCCTGAGCGGGGGGACATCCTACGAGCAGTACTTC

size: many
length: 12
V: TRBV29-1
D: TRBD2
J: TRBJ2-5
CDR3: CSAKLAAETQYF
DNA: TGCAGCGCCAAACTAGCGGCAGAGACCCAGTACTTC

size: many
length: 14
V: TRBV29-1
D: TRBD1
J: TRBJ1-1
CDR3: CSVEKGTGNTEAFF
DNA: TGCAGCGTTGAAAAAGGGACAGGGAACACTGAAGCTTTCTTT

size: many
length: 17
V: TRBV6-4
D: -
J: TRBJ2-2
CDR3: CASSTLENLPNTGELFF
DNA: TGTGCCAGCAGCACACTAGAGAATCTACCGAACACCGGGGAGCTGTTTTTT

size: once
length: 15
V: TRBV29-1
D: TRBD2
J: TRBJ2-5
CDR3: CSVEELAGGGETQYF
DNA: TGCAGCGTTGAAGAGTTAGCGGGAGGGGGAGAGACCCAGTACTTC

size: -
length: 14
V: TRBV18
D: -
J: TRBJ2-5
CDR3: CASSQRKEQETQYF
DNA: TGTGCCAGCTCACAGAGGAAGGAACAAGAGACCCAGTACTTC

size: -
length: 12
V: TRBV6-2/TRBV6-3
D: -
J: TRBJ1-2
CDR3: CASTPDRDGYTF
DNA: TGTGCCAGCACCCCGGACAGAGATGGCTACACCTTC

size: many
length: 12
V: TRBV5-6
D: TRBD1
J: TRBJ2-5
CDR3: CASRPGTGQQYF
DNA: TGTGCCAGCAGGCCCGGGACAGGGCAACAGTACTTC

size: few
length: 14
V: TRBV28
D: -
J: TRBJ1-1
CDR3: CASSGKGTGRGAFF
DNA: TGTGCCAGCAGTGGAAAAGGGACCGGCCGCGGGGCTTTCTTT

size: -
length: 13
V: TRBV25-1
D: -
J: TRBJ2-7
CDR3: CASSGSASYEQYF
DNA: TGTGCCAGCAGTGGTAGCGCTTCCTACGAGCAGTACTTC

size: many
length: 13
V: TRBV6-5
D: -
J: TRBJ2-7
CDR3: CASRIDGTYEQYF
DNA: TGTGCCAGCAGAATAGACGGTACCTACGAGCAGTACTTC

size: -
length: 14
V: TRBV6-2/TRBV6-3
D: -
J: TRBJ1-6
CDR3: CASSYSDRDGPLHF
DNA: TGTGCCAGCAGTTACTCAGACCGGGACGGGCCCCTCCACTTT

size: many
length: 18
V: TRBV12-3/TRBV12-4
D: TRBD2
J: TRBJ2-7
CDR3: CASSSEGTSGSWTYEQYF
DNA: TGTGCCAGCAGCTCCGAAGGGACTAGCGGGAGTTGGACCTACGAGCAGTACTTC

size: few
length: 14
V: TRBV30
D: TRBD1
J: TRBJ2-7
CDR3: CAWRRTGGGYEQYF
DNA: TGTGCCTGGAGGCGGACAGGGGGAGGTTACGAGCAGTACTTC

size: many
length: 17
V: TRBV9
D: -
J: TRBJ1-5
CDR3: CASTNKSREVGNQPQHF
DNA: TGTGCCAGCACAAATAAGTCTAGGGAGGTTGGCAATCAGCCCCAGCATTTT

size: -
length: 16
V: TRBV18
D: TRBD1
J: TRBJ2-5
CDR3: CASSPPGQGVLETQYF
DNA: TGTGCCAGCTCACCACCGGGACAGGGGGTTTTAGAGACCCAGTACTTC

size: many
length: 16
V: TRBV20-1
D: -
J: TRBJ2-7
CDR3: CSARDYEGDTSYEQYF
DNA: TGCAGTGCTAGAGATTACGAAGGGGATACCTCCTACGAGCAGTACTTC

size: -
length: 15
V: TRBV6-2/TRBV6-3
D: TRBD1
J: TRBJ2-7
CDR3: CASRSDRGPSYEQYF
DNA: TGTGCCAGCAGATCGGACAGGGGGCCCTCCTACGAGCAGTACTTC

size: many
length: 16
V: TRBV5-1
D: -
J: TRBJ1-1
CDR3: CASSSGTVFLGTEAFF
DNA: TGCGCCAGCAGCTCCGGAACAGTCTTTCTTGGCACTGAAGCTTTCTTT

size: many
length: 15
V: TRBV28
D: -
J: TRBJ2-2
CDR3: CASSLLEMNTGELFF
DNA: TGTGCCAGCAGTTTACTAGAAATGAACACCGGGGAGCTGTTTTTT

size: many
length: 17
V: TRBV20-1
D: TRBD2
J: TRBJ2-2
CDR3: CSARTSGRGQGTGELFF
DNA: TGCAGTGCTAGGACTAGCGGGAGGGGCCAAGGCACCGGGGAGCTGTTTTTT

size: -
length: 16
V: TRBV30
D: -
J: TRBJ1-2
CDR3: CALTLSGLGASGGYTF
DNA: TGTGCCCTCACCCTATCCGGTTTGGGAGCTTCAGGTGGCTACACCTTC

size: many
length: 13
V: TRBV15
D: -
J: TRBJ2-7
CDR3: CATSKTKSYEQYF
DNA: TGTGCCACCAGCAAGACAAAAAGCTACGAGCAGTACTTC

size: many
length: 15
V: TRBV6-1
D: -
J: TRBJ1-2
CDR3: CASSEALQQIYGYTF
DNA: TGTGCCAGCAGTGAAGCCCTTCAACAGATCTATGGCTACACCTTC

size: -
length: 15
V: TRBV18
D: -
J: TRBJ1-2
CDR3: CASSPRSELVYGYTF
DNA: TGTGCCAGCTCACCACGATCCGAGTTGGTTTATGGCTACACCTTC

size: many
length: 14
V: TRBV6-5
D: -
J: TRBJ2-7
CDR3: CASSFLGGLDEQYF
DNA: TGTGCCAGCAGTTTTTTAGGGGGTCTAGACGAGCAGTACTTC

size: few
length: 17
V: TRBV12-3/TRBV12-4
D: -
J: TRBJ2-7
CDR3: CASSPSGTGTVAYEQYF
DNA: TGTGCCAGCAGCCCCAGTGGGACCGGGACTGTGGCGTACGAGCAGTACTTC

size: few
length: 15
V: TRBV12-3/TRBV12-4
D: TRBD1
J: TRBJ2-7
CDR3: CASSFWTGPQVKQYF
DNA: TGTGCCAGCAGTTTTTGGACAGGGCCCCAGGTCAAGCAGTACTTC

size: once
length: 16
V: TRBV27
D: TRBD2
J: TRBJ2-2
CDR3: CASSLAGTSYTGELFF
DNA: TGTGCCAGCAGTTTGGCCGGGACTAGCTACACCGGGGAGCTGTTTTTT

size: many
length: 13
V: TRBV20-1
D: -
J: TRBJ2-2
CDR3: CSARPPTTGELFF
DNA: TGCAGTGCTAGGCCTCCCACAACCGGGGAGCTGTTTTTT

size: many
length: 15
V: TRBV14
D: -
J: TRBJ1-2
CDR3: CASSPTMGVNYGYTF
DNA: TGTGCCAGCAGCCCAACAATGGGAGTTAACTATGGCTACACCTTC